What follows are 18 T cell receptor beta chains derived from one specimen sequenced in a study of cytomegalovirus exposure and HLA in healthy donors. Primers included in the PCR were 60 Vbeta and 13 Jbeta primers. Some clones are missing from TCRdb's copy, which holds only in-frame ones; the method was immunoSEQ multiplex PCR. The table records 150,000 to 160,000 clones, about 85% of them present only once. Sequenced: PBMCs. The receptors shown here come from a woman aged 18-29 years in good health and CMV-seronegative.

CDR3 protein: CASSKEGLGGGSYEQYF. CDR3 in DNA: TGTGCCAGCAGCAAAGAAGGGCTCGGGGGGGGATCCTACGAGCAGTACTTC. The chain links TRBV21-1 to TRBJ2-5; TRBD2, as called in the table, went unchecked against the DNA. The J call is in doubt because the DNA end fits TRBJ2-7 better. TRBV21-1 is a pseudogene locus. This CDR3 comprises 17 residues.

The rearrangement links TRBV29-1 to TRBJ1-2; TRBD1 matches at 7 bases. Trimming at V came to 8 bases and at J to 6 bases, leaving 9 bases not matched to a gene. The CDR3 sequence is 12 residues long. The germline V gene encodes CDR1 SQVTM and CDR2 ANQGSEA. The CDR3 here is CSYSQGRHGYTF. CDR3 sequence (DNA): TGCAGCTACTCACAGGGGCGCCATGGCTACACCTTC.

The V and J genes are TRBV28 and TRBJ1-6; D is possibly TRBD1 (6 bases). Germline CDR1 is MDHEN and CDR2 is SYDVKM. V lost 3 bases to trimming and J lost 11 bases, with 17 bases between them. The CDR3 is made up of 15 amino acids. In nucleotides, the CDR3 is TGTGCCAGCAGTTTCCCGGGACATAAAACCGCACCCCTCCACTTT. Protein: CASSFPGHKTAPLHF.

The chain recombines TRBV7-2 with TRBJ2-7; 7 bases match TRBD1. This CDR3 region has 16 residues. The V segment lost 4 bases and the J segment 3 bases; nucleotides outside the gene matches: 12. Per germline, CDR1 SGHTA and CDR2 FQGNSA. This CDR3 reads CASSSTGQAAGYEQYF. The DNA of the CDR3 is TGTGCCAGCAGCTCGACCGGACAGGCCGCCGGCTACGAGCAGTACTTC.

This clone was observed a single time. The chain employs TRBV28 and TRBJ2-7, with TRBD1 matching over 7 bases. Germline trimming cut 1 base from V and 7 bases from J; bases unmatched to any gene: 19. CDR1 and CDR2 from the germline V gene are MDHEN and SYDVKM. This CDR3 contains 18 residues. DNA of the CDR3: TGTGCCAGCAGTTTATCTCCTTACTACACGGGACAGCTGTGTGAGCAGTACTTC. This translates into CASSLSPYYTGQLCEQYF.

The chain links TRBV7-6 to TRBJ2-1; D may be TRBD2 (6 bases). V was trimmed by 0 bases and J by 4 bases, leaving 13 bases between them. Germline V gene data show CDR1 as SGHVS and CDR2 as FNYEAQ. The CDR3 runs 16 residues. This chain's CDR3 is CASSLALSGDYNEQFF. The CDR3 nucleotides are TGTGCCAGCAGCTTAGCGCTTAGCGGAGATTACAATGAGCAGTTCTTC.

The rearrangement uses TRBV5-8 and TRBJ2-5, with 7 bases lining up with TRBD2. With 5 bases clipped from V and 5 bases from J, the junction kept 12 bases outside the gene matches. This CDR3 has 15 residues. Per germline, CDR1 SGHTS and CDR2 YDEGEE. The CDR3 DNA is TGTGCCAGCAGTCAATCGCGGGGGAGTTGGGAGACCCAGTACTTC. It translates to CASSQSRGSWETQYF. Full variable domain (outside the CDR3, taken from reference TRBV5-8 and TRBJ2-5): EAGVTQSPTHLIKTRGQQATLRCSPISGHTSVYWYQQALGLGLQFLLWYDEGEERNRGNFPPRFSGRQFPNYSSELNVNALELEDSALYLCASSQSRGSWETQYFGPGTRLLVL.

The gene calls are TRBV4-2 and TRBJ2-1; 13 nucleotides agree with TRBD2. V shed 5 bases and J 0 bases; nucleotides not matched to a gene: 10. There are 19 residues in the CDR3. Germline V lookup: CDR1 LGHNA, CDR2 YNFKEQ. CDR3 nucleotides: TGTGCCAGCAGCAGAGCCGGGACTAGCGGGACCCACTCCTACAATGAGCAGTTCTTC. It encodes CASSRAGTSGTHSYNEQFF.

The chain recombines TRBV11-2 with TRBJ1-2, with a tentative D call TRBD1 (5 bases). The germline CDR1 and CDR2 sequences are SGHAT and FQNNGV. V lost 1 base, J lost 6 bases, and 15 bases lay in between. The CDR3 totals 15 residues. CDR3 DNA sequence: TGTGCCAGCAGCTTAGCCGGAGGGGTGAAGGATGGCTACACCTTC. Its translation: CASSLAGGVKDGYTF.

The chain employs TRBV5-6 and TRBJ1-2; 8 bases map to TRBD1. The CDR3 runs 16 residues. From germline, CDR1 is SGHDT and CDR2 YYEEEE. Trimming at V came to 0 bases and at J to 8 bases, leaving 12 bases not matched to a gene. CDR3 amino acids: CASSLDGRDRLSGYTF. The CDR3, as DNA: TGTGCCAGCAGCTTGGATGGTAGGGACAGGCTCAGCGGCTACACCTTC.

The gene calls are TRBV7-8 and TRBJ2-7; 10 nucleotides line up with TRBD1. Germline V gene sequence: CDR1 SGHVS, CDR2 FQNEAQ. The CDR3 has 15 amino acids. V lost 5 bases, J lost 5 bases, and 9 bases stayed unmatched. CDR3 protein: CASSLFGTGDDEQYF. The CDR3 coding sequence is TGTGCCAGCAGCCTCTTCGGGACAGGGGACGACGAGCAGTACTTC. Combining the CDR3 with reference TRBV7-8 and TRBJ2-7 gives the whole variable domain GAGVSQSPRYKVAKRGQDVALRCDPISGHVSLFWYQQALGQGPEFLTYFQNEAQLDKSGLPSDRFFAERPEGSVSTLKIQRTQQEDSAVYLCASSLFGTGDDEQYFGPGTRLTVT.

The chain employs TRBV7-9 and TRBJ2-5; 14 bases map to TRBD2. V shed 8 bases, J shed 5 bases, and the junction held 7 bases outside the gene matches. This CDR3 has 15 amino acids. Germline assignment: CDR1 SEHNR and CDR2 FQNEAQ (reference sequence). CDR3 sequence: CASSGTSGSTETQYF. CDR3 DNA: TGTGCCAGCTCTGGGACTAGCGGGAGTACGGAGACCCAGTACTTC. The full variable domain, with the rest looked up from reference TRBV7-9 and TRBJ2-5, is DTGVSQNPRHKITKRGQNVTFRCDPISEHNRLYWYRQTLGQGPEFLTYFQNEAQLEKSRLLSDRFSAERPKGSFSTLEIQRTEQGDSAMYLCASSGTSGSTETQYFGPGTRLLVL.

This clone showed up just once. The J gene is TRBJ2-1, the V gene TRBV4-1; 11 positions match TRBD2. The CDR3 totals 15 residues. The germline V gene has CDR1 MGHRA and CDR2 YSYEKL. Trimming at V came to 5 bases and at J to 6 bases, leaving 6 bases not matched to a gene. The CDR3 nucleotides read TGCGCCAGCAGCAAACTAGCGGGGGTTGGCAATGAGCAGTTCTTC. Its translation: CASSKLAGVGNEQFF.

The V and J genes are TRBV7-2 and TRBJ1-2, with 8 bases aligning to TRBD1. CDR1 SGHTA and CDR2 FQGNSA come from the germline V gene. The CDR3 has 13 residues. The V and J ends lost 5 bases and 8 bases, in that order; junction bases with no gene match: 7. This CDR3 reads CASSPRTGRGYTF. As DNA, the CDR3 is TGTGCCAGCAGCCCACGGACAGGGCGGGGCTACACCTTC.

V usage is TRBV6-6 and J usage is TRBJ2-5; 10 bases line up with TRBD2. The CDR3 contains 15 residues. Germline values: CDR1 MNHNY, CDR2 SVGAGI (reference sequence). After removal of 6 bases from V and 4 bases from J, the junction contained 8 bases not matched to a gene. The CDR3 loop reads CASSFTSGTAETQYF. The DNA of the CDR3 is TGTGCCAGCAGCTTCACTAGCGGGACCGCAGAGACCCAGTACTTC.

This clone occurred once. The chain combines TRBV5-4 with TRBJ2-2, with D tentatively TRBD1 (6 bases). CDR1 is SGHNT, CDR2 YYREEE, per germline (reference sequence). This CDR3 has 14 residues. Trimming pared 3 bases from V and 5 bases from J, leaving 11 bases between. CDR3 sequence reads: CASSSGTHTGELFF. The CDR3 DNA is TGTGCCAGCAGCTCCGGGACACATACCGGGGAGCTGTTTTTT. Supplemented by reference TRBV5-4 and TRBJ2-2, the full variable domain reads ETGVTQSPTHLIKTRGQQVTLRCSSQSGHNTVSWYQQALGQGPQFIFQYYREEENGRGNFPPRFSGLQFPNYSSELNVNALELDDSALYLCASSSGTHTGELFFGEGSRLTVL.

The chain joins TRBV20-1 to TRBJ2-7; a possible D gene is TRBD1 (6 bases). Deletions cut 1 base from V and 7 bases from J, with 8 bases between. The CDR3 totals 11 residues. Per the germline V gene, CDR1 is DFQATT and CDR2 is SNEGSKA (reference sequence). CDR3 sequence (DNA): TGCAGTGCTAGAGTCGACAGGGAGCAGTACTTC. Translating it yields CSARVDREQYF.

The chain combines TRBV7-9 with TRBJ1-3; D unclear. Trimming pared 3 bases from V and 0 bases from J, leaving 18 bases between. The CDR3 sequence is 18 residues long. The V gene's germline CDR1 is SEHNR and CDR2 FQNEAQ (reference sequence). CDR3 in amino acids: CASSFATATLDSGNTIYF. The CDR3 region has the DNA TGTGCCAGCAGCTTCGCAACAGCCACTCTCGACTCTGGAAACACCATATATTTT.